What follows are 8 T cell receptor beta chains derived from one specimen sequenced in a study of regulatory T cells in long-lasting Graves disease. The sample's time point: newly diagnosed GD, antithyroid drugs for less than 3 months. The TCR library was prepared using RNA isolated from PBMCs. Both iRepertoire HTBI primers and Arm-PCR of CDR3 regions were used to build the TCR beta libraries. A single record per CDR3 protein comes from TCRdb applying MiXCR to the multiplex PCR reads. The data hold 350,000 to 500,000 distinct CDR3 sequences, with about a sixth observed a single time. This sample was shared with a second study, whose subject was T cells in Graves' hyperthyroidism and ophthalmopathy.

The sample consisted of peripheral blood mononuclear cells (PBMCs), taken at new diagnosis, from a patient treated with antithyroid drugs. These receptors were obtained from a woman aged 25 to 45 with Graves disease.

About this clonotype itself: Being one base from a much bigger clone, this may be a read error. J is TRBJ2-1 and V is TRBV3-1; a possible D gene is TRBD2 (6 bases). The germline CDR1 and CDR2 sequences are LGHDT and YNNKEL (reference sequence). This CDR3 has 13 residues. This CDR3 is CASRRGEYNEQLF. CDR3 nucleotides: TGTGCCAGCAGGCGGGGAGAGTACAATGAGCAGCTCTTC.

The chain combines TRBV4-1 with TRBJ2-7; D is undetermined. Germline loops: CDR1 MGHRA, CDR2 YSYEKL. The CDR3 extends over 14 amino acids. V was trimmed by 1 base and J by 5 bases, leaving 12 bases between them. This CDR3 reads CASSQVSTSDEQYF. CDR3 DNA sequence: TGCGCCAGCAGCCAAGTTTCGACGAGCGACGAGCAGTACTTC.

The V gene is TRBV5-1, the J gene TRBJ2-1, with 8 bases matching TRBD2. CDR1 and CDR2 from the germline V gene are SGHRS and YFSETQ. Trimming cost V 3 bases and J 6 bases; bases outside gene matches: 8. The CDR3 runs to 15 residues. The DNA of the CDR3 is TGCGCCAGCAGCTCGGGGGGGACTAGTCTCAATGAGCAGTTCTTC. Its protein is CASSSGGTSLNEQFF.

V gene TRBV7-9 combines with J gene TRBJ2-1; 11 positions match TRBD2. Losses at the gene ends were 7 bases for V and 4 bases for J; bases not matched to a gene: 9. The CDR3 totals 16 residues. Looked up from germline, CDR1 is SEHNR and CDR2 is FQNEAQ (reference sequence). CDR3 nucleotides: TGTGCCAGCAATCACCGACTAGCGGGAACTTACAATGAGCAGTTCTTC. As protein: CASNHRLAGTYNEQFF.

This clonotype was seen a handful of times. This chain connects TRBV7-3 to TRBJ2-1; D might be TRBD2 (6 bases). This CDR3 has 16 residues. Trimming took off 2 bases at V and 0 bases at J, with 11 bases between the two ends. Germline-derived CDR1 and CDR2 are SGHTA and FQGTGA. This chain's CDR3 is CASSLWGDGSYNEQFF. In nucleotides, the CDR3 is TGTGCCAGCAGCTTATGGGGGGATGGCTCCTACAATGAGCAGTTCTTC.

Note on this clonotype: Just one base apart from a much larger clone, this may be a read error. This chain connects TRBV3-1 to TRBJ2-1; 12 bases are shared with TRBD2. CDR3 length equals 15 residues. Germline values: CDR1 LGHDT, CDR2 YNNKEL (reference sequence). V trimming: 10 bases; J trimming: 8 bases; junction bases outside the gene matches: 12. CDR3 protein: CANNSRLAGAYEQFF. The CDR3 DNA sequence: TGTGCCAACAACTCTAGACTAGCGGGAGCATATGAGCAGTTCTTC.

This clonotype was recorded many times. The chain employs TRBV29-1 and TRBJ2-3; a possible D gene is TRBD2 (7 bases). The germline V gene encodes CDR1 SQVTM and CDR2 ANQGSEA. The length of the CDR3 is 14 residues. V shed 6 bases and J shed 4 bases, with 17 bases lying between them. The CDR3 sequence is CSVDKTGGADTQYF. The CDR3 region has the DNA TGCAGCGTCGACAAGACGGGGGGCGCAGATACGCAGTATTTT.

This clonotype was detected ten times or more. The V and J genes are TRBV7-9 and TRBJ2-5, with D unresolved. This CDR3 region has 16 residues. V was pared by 1 base and J by 5 bases, with 17 bases between. Germline V CDR1 and CDR2: SEHNR, FQNEAQ (reference sequence). The CDR3 bases are TGTGCCAGCAGCTTAGATTTCAGCGTCGAGAGGGAGACCCAGTACTTC. Translating gives CASSLDFSVERETQYF.